These 22 T cell receptor beta chains came from one sample sequenced in a study of PD-L1 blockade in urothelial cancer. Produced via immunoSEQ multiplex PCR; TCRdb's table is partial and in-frame only. The data show fewer than 90,000 clones, around 93% seen once. Sample time point: peripheral blood 6 weeks after treatment start. Specimen: PBMCs, collected around atezolizumab (anti-PD-L1) treatment. The source is a woman older than 75 with urothelial cancer.

This clone was counted between two and nine times. V and J are TRBV25-1 and TRBJ2-7; 12 positions match TRBD2. Germline V gene data show CDR1 as MGHDK and CDR2 as SYGVNS. V lost 6 bases, J lost 4 bases, and 1 base stayed unmatched. This CDR3 region has 13 residues. DNA for the CDR3: TGTGCCAGCAGGACTAGCGGGAGTTACGAGCAGTACTTC. This gives the protein CASRTSGSYEQYF.

This rearrangement joins TRBV5-1 to TRBJ2-5, with 8 bases lining up with TRBD1. V shed 4 bases, J shed 5 bases, and the junction held 4 bases outside the gene matches. Germline values: CDR1 SGHRS, CDR2 YFSETQ. CDR3 size: 13 residues. In DNA form, the CDR3 reads TGCGCCAGCAGCCCAGGGGGCTTTGAGACCCAGTACTTC. Its protein is CASSPGGFETQYF.

This sequence joins TRBV10-2 and TRBJ1-2, with D possibly TRBD1 on 6 matching bases. The CDR3 runs 15 residues. Trimming pared 2 bases from V and 0 bases from J, leaving 10 bases between. The germline V gene encodes CDR1 WSHSY and CDR2 SAAADI. The CDR3 loop reads CASSEGHRANYGYTF. In DNA, the CDR3 is TGCGCCAGCAGTGAGGGTCACAGGGCTAACTATGGCTACACCTTC.

The chain combines TRBV30 with TRBJ1-5, with a weak D call TRBD1 (6 bases). Trimming shortened V by 0 bases and J by 4 bases, and 13 bases separated the two germline ends. This CDR3 comprises 15 residues. Germline V gene data show CDR1 as GTSNPN and CDR2 as SVGIG (reference sequence). CDR3 DNA sequence: TGTGCCTGGAGTGTATGGGGGCGAGGGAATCAGCCCCAGCATTTT. Its protein product is CAWSVWGRGNQPQHF.

This chain connects TRBV10-3 to TRBJ1-2, with 9 bases matching TRBD1. The CDR3 totals 13 residues. With V trimmed by 6 bases and J by 3 bases, 2 bases remained unmatched. CDR1 is ENHRY and CDR2 is SYGVKD in the germline V gene. Here the CDR3 reads CAIRGQGDYGYTF. CDR3 DNA: TGTGCCATCAGGGGACAGGGCGACTATGGCTACACCTTC.

This chain connects TRBV28 to TRBJ2-3, with D perhaps TRBD2 (6 bases). The CDR3 covers 15 residues. CDR1 is MDHEN, CDR2 SYDVKM, per germline. Trimming took 1 base from V and 2 from J, leaving 10 bases between them. CDR3 loop: CASSLLGLNTDTQYF. The CDR3 DNA reads as TGTGCCAGCAGTTTATTGGGACTCAACACAGATACGCAGTATTTT.

The chain has TRBV7-6 and TRBJ2-2, with 8 nucleotides matching TRBD2. Germline V CDR1 and CDR2: SGHVS, FNYEAQ. This CDR3 region has 16 residues. The J segment lost 5 bases and the V segment lost 3 bases, leaving 8 bases of the junction unmatched. The CDR3 DNA reads as TGTGCCAGCAGCTTGTCAGCGGGAGTGGGGACCGGGGAGCTGTTTTTT. Encoded protein: CASSLSAGVGTGELFF.

The gene calls are TRBV29-1 and TRBJ2-7; TRBD1 might be the D (6 bases). CDR1 SQVTM and CDR2 ANQGSEA come from the germline V gene. With 6 bases removed from V and 6 bases from J, the gap between germline ends came to 15 bases. There are 12 residues in the CDR3. This chain's CDR3 is CSVRGSRGEQYF. Here the CDR3 DNA reads TGCAGCGTCCGGGGTTCCAGGGGCGAGCAGTACTTC.

V usage is TRBV7-6 and J usage is TRBJ2-1, with TRBD2 matching 12 bases. This CDR3 has 15 amino acids. The junction had 3 bases not matched to a gene; V was cut back by 2 bases and J by 7 bases. CDR1 and CDR2 (germline): SGHVS, FNYEAQ. CDR3 protein: CASSLRLAGANEQFF. The DNA of the CDR3 is TGTGCCAGCAGCTTAAGACTAGCGGGAGCAAATGAGCAGTTCTTC.

The chain has TRBV11-2 and TRBJ2-6; maybe TRBD2 (5 bases). CDR1 and CDR2 from the germline V gene are SGHAT and FQNNGV. Trimming pared 6 bases from V and 2 bases from J, leaving 8 bases between. The CDR3 totals 14 residues. The CDR3 DNA follows: TGTGCCAGCAGGCAGGAGGCTGGGGCCAACGTCCTGACTTTC. Its translation: CASRQEAGANVLTF.

The chain is built from TRBV6-5 and TRBJ2-1, with D possibly matching TRBD2 (6 bases). Per the germline V gene, CDR1 is MNHEY and CDR2 is SVGAGI. The CDR3 contains 15 residues. V lost 0 bases to trimming and J lost 8 bases, with 14 bases between them. CDR3 protein: CASSYSPGVTDEQFF. CDR3 sequence (DNA): TGTGCCAGCAGTTACTCGCCGGGAGTGACTGATGAGCAGTTCTTC.

In nucleotides, the CDR3 is TGTGCCAGCAGCGCACAGGGGGATACTGAAGCTTTCTTT. Protein: CASSAQGDTEAFF. The rearrangement uses TRBV7-9 and TRBJ1-1; 8 bases fit TRBD1. Germline CDR1 SEHNR, CDR2 FQNEAQ (reference sequence). V shed 5 bases, J shed 5 bases, and the junction held 4 bases outside the gene matches. This CDR3 comprises 13 residues.

As concerns this clone: One junction end does not reproduce the germline sequence, and a read error may be involved. The chain combines TRBV5-4 with TRBJ2-3, with TRBD1 as a possible D gene (5 bases). This CDR3 has 17 amino acids. Per the germline V gene, CDR1 is SGHNT and CDR2 is YYREEE (reference sequence). CDR3 protein: CTSSLAGRGYNTDTQYF. CDR3 sequence (DNA): TGTACCAGCAGCTTGGCCGGAAGGGGATATAACACAGATACGCAGTATTTT.

This rearrangement joins TRBV27 to TRBJ2-3; 8 bases align to TRBD1. With V trimmed by 3 bases and J by 5 bases, 4 bases remained unmatched. The CDR3 loop spans 14 amino acids. The V gene's germline CDR1 is MNHEY and CDR2 SMNVEV (reference sequence). Written as DNA, the CDR3 is TGTGCCAGCAGTTTTCCAGGGGGCGGAGATACGCAGTATTTT. It translates to CASSFPGGGDTQYF.

The chain carries TRBV5-5 and TRBJ2-1; 9 positions match TRBD1. The CDR3 has 12 amino acids. Germline V gene sequence: CDR1 SGHKS, CDR2 YYEKEE (reference sequence). V lost 4 bases, J lost 8 bases, and 1 base stayed unmatched. CDR3 loop: CASSRDRDEQFF. In DNA form, the CDR3 reads TGTGCCAGCAGCCGGGACAGGGATGAGCAGTTCTTC.

V is TRBV7-2 and J is TRBJ2-1, with D possibly TRBD2 on 6 matching bases. Germline V gene data show CDR1 as SGHTA and CDR2 as FQGNSA. The CDR3 runs 13 residues. V shed 8 bases and J shed 4 bases, with 12 bases lying between them. The CDR3, as DNA: TGTGCCAGCGGCGGGATCGGTTACAATGAGCAGTTCTTC. Its protein is CASGGIGYNEQFF.

This clone was found once. The V gene is TRBV18, the J gene TRBJ2-7, with 10 bases identical to TRBD1. V lost 3 bases and J lost 6; bases outside the gene matches: 5. This CDR3 contains 14 residues. Germline V gives CDR1 KGHSH, CDR2 LQKENI. The DNA for the CDR3 is TGTGCCAGCTCACCTCTCAGGACAGGGGGCGAGCAGTACTTC. Its protein product is CASSPLRTGGEQYF. Together with reference TRBV18 and TRBJ2-7, the CDR3 gives the full variable domain: NAGVMQNPRHLVRRRGQEARLRCSPMKGHSHVYWYRQLPEEGLKFMVYLQKENIIDESGMPKERFSAEFPKEGPSILRIQQVVRGDSAAYFCASSPLRTGGEQYFGPGTRLTVT.

The rearrangement links TRBV2 to TRBJ2-3; 10 bases are a match to TRBD1. Per the germline V gene, CDR1 is SNHLY and CDR2 is FYNNEI. The CDR3 is 15 residues long. V dropped 7 bases and J dropped 1; count of bases not matched to a gene: 5. CDR3 in amino acids: CASTSGTGGTDTQYF. The CDR3 nucleotides are TGTGCCAGCACTTCCGGGACAGGGGGCACAGATACGCAGTATTTT.

The chain employs TRBV5-4 and TRBJ2-2; D possibly corresponds to TRBD1 (5 bases). Trimming took off 1 base at V and 4 bases at J, with 8 bases between the two ends. CDR1 is SGHNT, CDR2 YYREEE, per germline (reference sequence). This CDR3 region has 14 residues. CDR3 sequence: CASSLYRSTGELFF. The DNA of the CDR3 is TGTGCCAGCAGCTTGTACAGGTCCACCGGGGAGCTGTTTTTT.

The gene calls are TRBV2 and TRBJ2-2; maybe TRBD2 (5 bases). Germline V CDR1 and CDR2: SNHLY, FYNNEI. The CDR3 contains 14 residues. V lost 4 bases to trimming and J lost 5 bases, with 11 bases between them. The CDR3 loop reads CASSALGETGELFF. Written as DNA, the CDR3 is TGTGCCAGCAGTGCTCTTGGGGAGACCGGGGAGCTGTTTTTT. Full variable domain (remainder filled in from reference TRBV2 and TRBJ2-2): EPEVTQTPSHQVTQMGQEVILRCVPISNHLYFYWYRQILGQKVEFLVSFYNNEISEKSEIFDDQFSVERPDGSNFTLKIRSTKLEDSAMYFCASSALGETGELFFGEGSRLTVL.

The rearrangement links TRBV15 to TRBJ2-1, with D possibly TRBD2 on 6 matching bases. Trimming pared 11 bases from V and 7 bases from J, leaving 12 bases between. The CDR3 spans 11 residues. Germline V gene lookup returns CDR1 LNHNV and CDR2 YYDKDF (reference sequence). CDR3 in DNA: TGTGCCGCTGGACTACGAAATGAGCAGTTCTTC. This codes for CAAGLRNEQFF.

The chain carries TRBV14 and TRBJ2-3; TRBD2 agrees at 7 bases. CDR3 size: 15 residues. Germline values: CDR1 SGHDN, CDR2 FVKESK. V was pared by 1 base and J by 7 bases, with 8 bases of the junction left unmatched. DNA for the CDR3: TGTGCCAGCAGCCAAGCGGGACTACTTCCGAATACGCAGTATTTT. Translation: CASSQAGLLPNTQYF.